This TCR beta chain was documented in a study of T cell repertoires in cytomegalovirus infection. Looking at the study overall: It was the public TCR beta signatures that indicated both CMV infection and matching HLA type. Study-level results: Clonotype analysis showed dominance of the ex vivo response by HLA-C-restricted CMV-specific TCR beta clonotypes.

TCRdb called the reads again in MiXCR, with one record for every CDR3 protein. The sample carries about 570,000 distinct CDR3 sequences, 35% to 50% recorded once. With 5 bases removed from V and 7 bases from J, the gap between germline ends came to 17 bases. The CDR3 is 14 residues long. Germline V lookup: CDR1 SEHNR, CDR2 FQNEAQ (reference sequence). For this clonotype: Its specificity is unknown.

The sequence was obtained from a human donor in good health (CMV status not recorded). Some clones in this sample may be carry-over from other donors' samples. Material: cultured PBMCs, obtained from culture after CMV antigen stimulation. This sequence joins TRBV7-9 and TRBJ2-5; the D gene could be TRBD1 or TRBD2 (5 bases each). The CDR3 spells CASSPRAGSGTQYF. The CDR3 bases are TGTGCCAGCAGCCCCCGGGCAGGGAGTGGGACCCAGTACTTC.